This TCR beta chain was observed in a study of CD8 T cells in ankylosing spondylitis. Study observations and caveats: There was a TCR beta motif, made of several highly homologous variants, that appeared characteristic of ankylosing spondylitis blood. Disease-linked clones were CD8+ and relatively rare in peripheral blood. It was reported that disease-linked clones were significantly enriched in matched ankylosing spondylitis synovial fluid.

Libraries of TCR beta came from quantitative 5'-RACE with molecular barcodes. TCRdb redid the calling of the 5' RACE reads with MiXCR, one entry per CDR3 protein. The sample consists of around 490,000 distinct CDR3 sequences, approximately 5.3% of them appearing once. The CDR3 has 14 amino acids. V lost 5 bases and J lost 5, with 15 bases in between. Germline CDR1 and CDR2: SEHNR and FQNEAQ (reference sequence). This clonotype was found many times. Its antigen remains unknown. V usage is TRBV7-9 and J usage is TRBJ1-1, with D hard to call. This receptor was identified in a male donor with ankylosing spondylitis. Sequences were obtained from blood, either unsorted or a sorted T cell fraction (not recorded which). The CDR3 DNA is TGTGCCAGCAGCCCCCTCGTACCGGGGACTGAAGCTTTCTTT. Its protein product is CASSPLVPGTEAFF.